This TCR beta chain was sequenced during a study of CD8 T cells in ankylosing spondylitis. General study findings and limits: A number of the motif variants had already been described in reactive arthritis synovial fluid and blood. Enrichment of disease-linked clones was reportedly significant in matched ankylosing spondylitis synovial fluid.

In this sample, this clonotype turned up many times. Its antigen remains unidentified. MiXCR, run by TCRdb on the 5' RACE reads, gives a single entry per CDR3 protein. The sample includes about 310,000 distinct CDR3 sequences, under 25% of them seen just once. V was clipped by 3 bases and J by 6 bases, with 21 bases between them. Germline CDR1 and CDR2: MNHEY and SVGAGI. The CDR3 loop spans 16 amino acids. This TCR derives from a female donor with ankylosing spondylitis or in good health (not recorded which). The specimen was blood, either unsorted or a sorted T cell fraction (not recorded which). This sequence joins TRBV6-5 and TRBJ2-7; D call uncertain. The CDR3 region is CASSYSVGRFNGEQYF. For the CDR3, the DNA is TGTGCCAGCAGTTATAGTGTAGGCAGATTTAACGGCGAGCAGTACTTC.